This TCR beta chain originates from a study of T cell changes during pregnancy in multiple sclerosis. Germline loops: CDR1 LGHNA, CDR2 YSLEER. This CDR3 comprises 14 residues. V shed 1 base and J shed 4 bases, with 10 bases lying between them. The repertoire was sequenced with immunoSEQ multiplex PCR; TCRdb's copy has only in-frame clones and lacks some. Here the sample spans tens of thousands of clones, approximately 92% being singletons. The clonotype originates from a female donor with multiple sclerosis, enrolled in a pregnancy study. The rearrangement joins TRBV4-3 to TRBJ1-1; D may be TRBD1 (5 bases). This sample comprised CD4+ T cells from peripheral blood mononuclear cells, obtained after pregnancy. CDR3 in DNA: TGCGCCAGCAGCCAAGTTGTAAGGGGCACTGAAGCTTTCTTT. It translates to CASSQVVRGTEAFF.